This TCR beta chain comes out of a study of beta chain features in type 1 diabetes. Per the germline V gene, CDR1 is MNHEY and CDR2 is SMNVEV (reference sequence). The V and J ends lost 6 bases and 7 bases respectively, with 18 bases between them. The CDR3 loop spans 14 amino acids. This clone was counted a few times. The antigen is not known. cDNA synthesis used the whole RNA isolate, giving expressed TCRB sequences. Profiling relied on immunoSEQ multiplex PCR, and the TCRdb table lists in-frame clones only, not all of them. This sample has fewer than 300,000 clones, with 9.5% to 13% found just once. Purities in excess of 95% were seen in all sorted populations. Findings and limits, study-wide: A cDNA-based sequencing approach could over-represent cells with high TCR expression. Significant though moderate, a shortening of TCRB CDR3s appeared in all four CD4+ subsets of Type 1 diabetes patients. Patients' naive, central memory and regulatory TCRB repertoires appeared more alike than those of healthy donors.

The sequence derives from a man aged 25 to 40 with type 1 diabetes. The chain combines TRBV27 with TRBJ1-2; D may be TRBD1 (6 bases). Source material: naive CD4+ T cells from blood. CDR3: CASSTHGQFGGYTF. The CDR3 nucleotides read TGTGCCAGCAGCACTCATGGACAGTTCGGTGGCTACACCTTC.